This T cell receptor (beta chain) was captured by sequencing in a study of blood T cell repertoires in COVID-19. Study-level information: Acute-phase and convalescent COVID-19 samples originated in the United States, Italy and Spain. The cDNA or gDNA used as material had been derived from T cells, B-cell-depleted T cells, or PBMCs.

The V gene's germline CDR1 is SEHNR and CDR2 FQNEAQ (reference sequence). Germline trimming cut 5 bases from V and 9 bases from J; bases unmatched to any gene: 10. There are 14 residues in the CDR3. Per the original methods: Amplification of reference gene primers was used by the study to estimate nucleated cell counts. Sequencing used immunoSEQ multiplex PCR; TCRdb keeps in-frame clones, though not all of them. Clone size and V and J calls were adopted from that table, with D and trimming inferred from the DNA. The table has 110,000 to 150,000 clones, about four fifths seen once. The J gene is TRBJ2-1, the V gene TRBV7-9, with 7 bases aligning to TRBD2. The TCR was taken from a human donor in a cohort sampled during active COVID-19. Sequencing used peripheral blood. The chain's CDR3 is CASSLPPTSTEQFF. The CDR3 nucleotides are TGTGCCAGCAGCCTCCCTCCGACTAGCACTGAGCAGTTCTTC. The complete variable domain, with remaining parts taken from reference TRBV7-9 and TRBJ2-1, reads DTGVSQNPRHKITKRGQNVTFRCDPISEHNRLYWYRQTLGQGPEFLTYFQNEAQLEKSRLLSDRFSAERPKGSFSTLEIQRTEQGDSAMYLCASSLPPTSTEQFFGPGTRLTVL.